This T cell receptor beta chain was recorded in a study of blood T cell repertoires in COVID-19. TCRdb's table, derived via immunoSEQ multiplex PCR, lists solely in-frame clones and lacks some. The data show about 49,000 clones, around 85% seen once. The clonotype was recovered from a human donor in a cohort sampled during active COVID-19. The sequenced sample was peripheral blood.

CDR3 loop: CASSQDHGMGGEQFF. The CDR3 DNA is TGCGCCAGCAGCCAAGATCATGGGATGGGAGGTGAGCAGTTCTTC. The V and J genes are TRBV4-3 and TRBJ2-1, with D possibly being TRBD2 (6 bases). The V end lost 0 bases, the J end lost 9 bases, and 15 bases lay between the germline ends. CDR1 is LGHNA and CDR2 is YSLEER in the germline V gene. CDR3 length: 15 amino acids.